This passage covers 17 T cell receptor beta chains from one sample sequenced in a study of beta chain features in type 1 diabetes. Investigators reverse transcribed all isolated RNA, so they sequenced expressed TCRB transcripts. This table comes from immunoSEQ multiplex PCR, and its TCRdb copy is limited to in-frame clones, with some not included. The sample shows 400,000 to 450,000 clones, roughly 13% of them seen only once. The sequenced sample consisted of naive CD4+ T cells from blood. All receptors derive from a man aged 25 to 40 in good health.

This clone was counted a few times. The CDR3: CASSQVSGIGNTIYF. Here the CDR3 DNA reads TGCGCCAGCAGCCAAGTCTCCGGGATTGGAAACACCATATATTTT. This chain uses TRBV4-3 with TRBJ1-3; D gene uncertain. The CDR3 covers 15 residues. CDR1 and CDR2 (germline): LGHNA, YSLEER. The germline V and J ends were trimmed by 1 base and 3 bases, with 10 bases remaining between them.

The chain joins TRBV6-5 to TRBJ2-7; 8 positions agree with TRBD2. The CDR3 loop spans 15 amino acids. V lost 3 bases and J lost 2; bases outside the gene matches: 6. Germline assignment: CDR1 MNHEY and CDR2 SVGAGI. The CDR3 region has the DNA TGTGCCAGCAGTTATAGCGGGATTGGGACCTACGAGCAGTACGTC. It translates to CASSYSGIGTYEQYV.

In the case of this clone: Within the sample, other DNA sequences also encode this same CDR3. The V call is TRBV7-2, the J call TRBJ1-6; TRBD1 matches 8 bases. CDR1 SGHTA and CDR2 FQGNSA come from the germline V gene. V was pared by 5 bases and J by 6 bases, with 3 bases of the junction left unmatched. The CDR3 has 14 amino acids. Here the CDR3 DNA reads TGTGCCAGCAGCCCGGACAGGGTTAATTCACCCCTCCACTTT. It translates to CASSPDRVNSPLHF.

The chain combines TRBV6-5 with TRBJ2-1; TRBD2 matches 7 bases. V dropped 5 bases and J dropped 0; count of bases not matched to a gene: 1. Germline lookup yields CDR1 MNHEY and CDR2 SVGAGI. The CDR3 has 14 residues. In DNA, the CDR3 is TGTGCCAGCAGTAGGACTAGCTCCTACAATGAGCAGTTCTTC. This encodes CASSRTSSYNEQFF.

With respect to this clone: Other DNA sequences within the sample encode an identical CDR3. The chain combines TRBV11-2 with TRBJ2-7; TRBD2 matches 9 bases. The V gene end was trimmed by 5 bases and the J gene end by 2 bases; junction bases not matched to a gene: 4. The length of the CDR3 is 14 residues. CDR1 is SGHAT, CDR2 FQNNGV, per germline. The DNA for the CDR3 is TGTGCCAGCAGCCGGAGCGGGGGGCCCTACGAGCAGTACTTC. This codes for CASSRSGGPYEQYF. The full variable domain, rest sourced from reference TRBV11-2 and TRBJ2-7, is EAGVAQSPRYKIIEKRQSVAFWCNPISGHATLYWYQQILGQGPKLLIQFQNNGVVDDSQLPKDRFSAERLKGVDSTLKIQPAKLEDSAVYLCASSRSGGPYEQYFGPGTRLTVT.

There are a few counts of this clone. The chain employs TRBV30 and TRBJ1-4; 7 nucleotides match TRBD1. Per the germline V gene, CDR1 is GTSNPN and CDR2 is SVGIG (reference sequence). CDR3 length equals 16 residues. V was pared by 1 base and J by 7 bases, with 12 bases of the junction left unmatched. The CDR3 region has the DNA TGTGCCTGGAGTGATACCCCCTGGACAGGAGGTGAAAAACTGTTTTTT. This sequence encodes CAWSDTPWTGGEKLFF.

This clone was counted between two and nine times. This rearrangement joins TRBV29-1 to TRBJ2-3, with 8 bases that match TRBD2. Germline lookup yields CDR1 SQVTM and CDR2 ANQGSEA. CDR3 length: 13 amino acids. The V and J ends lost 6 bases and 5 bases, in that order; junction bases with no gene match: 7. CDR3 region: CSVRPGGEDTQYF. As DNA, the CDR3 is TGCAGCGTCCGTCCCGGGGGGGAAGATACGCAGTATTTT.

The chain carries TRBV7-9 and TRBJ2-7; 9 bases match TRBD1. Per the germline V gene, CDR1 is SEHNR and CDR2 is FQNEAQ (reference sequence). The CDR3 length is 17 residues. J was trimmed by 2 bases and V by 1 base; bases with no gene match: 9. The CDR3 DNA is TGTGCCAGCAGCTTAGTAGGGCGGGACAGGGATACCTACGAGCAGTACGTC. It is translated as CASSLVGRDRDTYEQYV.

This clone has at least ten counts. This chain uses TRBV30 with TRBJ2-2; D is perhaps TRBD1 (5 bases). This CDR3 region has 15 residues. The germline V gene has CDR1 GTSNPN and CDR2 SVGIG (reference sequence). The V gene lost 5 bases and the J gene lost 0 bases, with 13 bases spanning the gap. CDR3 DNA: TGTGCCTGGGACAGACGTACCCCGAACACCGGGGAGCTGTTTTTT. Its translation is CAWDRRTPNTGELFF.

CDR3 sequence: CASRGQGVHNEQFF. In DNA form, the CDR3 reads TGTGCCAGCCGTGGACAGGGGGTGCACAATGAGCAGTTCTTC. The chain links TRBV25-1 to TRBJ2-1; TRBD1 matches 10 bases. The CDR3 is 14 amino acids. V was clipped by 8 bases and J by 5 bases; unmatched bases: 6. Per germline, CDR1 MGHDK and CDR2 SYGVNS.

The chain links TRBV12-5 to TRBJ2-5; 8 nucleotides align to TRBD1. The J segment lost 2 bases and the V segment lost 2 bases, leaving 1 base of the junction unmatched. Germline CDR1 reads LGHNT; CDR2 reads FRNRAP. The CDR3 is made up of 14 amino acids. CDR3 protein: CASGLTGGQETQYF. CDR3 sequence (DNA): TGTGCTAGTGGTTTGACAGGGGGTCAAGAGACCCAGTACTTC.

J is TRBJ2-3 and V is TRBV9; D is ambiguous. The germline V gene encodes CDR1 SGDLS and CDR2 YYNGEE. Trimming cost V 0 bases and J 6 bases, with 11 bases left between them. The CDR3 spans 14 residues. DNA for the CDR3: TGTGCCAGCAGCGTAGGAGTTGGTGTGGATACGCAGTATTTT. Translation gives CASSVGVGVDTQYF.

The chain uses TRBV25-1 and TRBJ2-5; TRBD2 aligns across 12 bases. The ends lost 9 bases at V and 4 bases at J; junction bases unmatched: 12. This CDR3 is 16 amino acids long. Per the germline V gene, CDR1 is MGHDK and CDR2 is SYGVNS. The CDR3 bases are TGTGCCAGTCCCGAGGGGGCTAGCGGGAGGGGAGAGACCCAGTACTTC. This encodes CASPEGASGRGETQYF. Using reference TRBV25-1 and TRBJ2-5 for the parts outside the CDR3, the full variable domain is EADIYQTPRYLVIGTGKKITLECSQTMGHDKMYWYQQDPGMELHLIHYSYGVNSTEKGDLSSESTVSRIRTEHFPLTLESARPSHTSQYLCASPEGASGRGETQYFGPGTRLLVL.

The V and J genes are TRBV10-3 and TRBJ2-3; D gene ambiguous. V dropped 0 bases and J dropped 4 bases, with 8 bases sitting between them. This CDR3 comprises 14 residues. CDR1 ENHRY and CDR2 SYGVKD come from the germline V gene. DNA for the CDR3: TGTGCCATCAGTGAGTCGATCGGCCCAGATACGCAGTATTTT. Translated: CAISESIGPDTQYF.

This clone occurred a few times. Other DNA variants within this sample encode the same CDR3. CDR3 residues: CSVEAERRAGANVLTF. In DNA form, the CDR3 reads TGCAGCGTTGAAGCAGAAAGGAGAGCGGGGGCCAACGTCCTGACTTTC. V gene TRBV29-1 combines with J gene TRBJ2-6; D gene unclear. Deletions cut 1 base from V and 4 bases from J, with 14 bases between. The CDR3 totals 16 residues. From germline, CDR1 is SQVTM and CDR2 ANQGSEA.

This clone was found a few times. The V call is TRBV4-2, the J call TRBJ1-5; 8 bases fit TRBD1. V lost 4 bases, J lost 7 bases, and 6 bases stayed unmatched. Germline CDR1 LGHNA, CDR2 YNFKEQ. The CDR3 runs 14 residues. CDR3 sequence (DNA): TGTGCCAGCAGCCGGGACAGGCTCGGGCAGCCCCAGCATTTT. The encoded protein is CASSRDRLGQPQHF.

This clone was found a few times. This CDR3 is CASSSGALETQYF. CDR3 DNA: TGTGCCAGCAGCTCGGGTGCCCTCGAGACCCAGTACTTC. The genes are TRBV7-9 and TRBJ2-5; D remains unclear. The CDR3 totals 13 residues. Trimming left V 4 bases short and J 5 bases short, with 11 bases between. Germline V gives CDR1 SEHNR, CDR2 FQNEAQ (reference sequence).